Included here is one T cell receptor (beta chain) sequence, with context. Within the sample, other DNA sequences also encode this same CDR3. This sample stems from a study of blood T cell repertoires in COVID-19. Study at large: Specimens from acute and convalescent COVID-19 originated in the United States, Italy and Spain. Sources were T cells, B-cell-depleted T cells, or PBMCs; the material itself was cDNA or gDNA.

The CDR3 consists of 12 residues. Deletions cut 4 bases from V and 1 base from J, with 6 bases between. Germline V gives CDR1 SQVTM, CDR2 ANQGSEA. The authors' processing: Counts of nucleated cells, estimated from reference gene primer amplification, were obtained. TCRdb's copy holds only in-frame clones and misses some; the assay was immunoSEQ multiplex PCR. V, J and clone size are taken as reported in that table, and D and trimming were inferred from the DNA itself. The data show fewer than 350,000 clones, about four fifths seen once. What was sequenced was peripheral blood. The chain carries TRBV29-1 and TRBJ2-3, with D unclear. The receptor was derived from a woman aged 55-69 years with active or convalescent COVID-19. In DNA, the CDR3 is TGCAGCGTTGGCGCCCGCACAGATACGCAGTATTTT. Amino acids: CSVGARTDTQYF.